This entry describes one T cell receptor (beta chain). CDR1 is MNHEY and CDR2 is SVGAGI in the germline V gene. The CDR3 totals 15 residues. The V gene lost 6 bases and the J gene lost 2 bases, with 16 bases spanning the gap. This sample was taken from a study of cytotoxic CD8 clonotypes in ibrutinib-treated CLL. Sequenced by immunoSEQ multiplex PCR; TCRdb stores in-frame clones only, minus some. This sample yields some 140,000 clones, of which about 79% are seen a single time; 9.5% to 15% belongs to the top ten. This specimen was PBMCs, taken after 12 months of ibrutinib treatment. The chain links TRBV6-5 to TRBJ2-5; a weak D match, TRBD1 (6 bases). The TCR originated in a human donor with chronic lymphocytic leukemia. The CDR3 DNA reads TGTGCCAGCAGGTCCACCACAGGGCCTCAAGAGACCCAGTACTTC. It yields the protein CASRSTTGPQETQYF.